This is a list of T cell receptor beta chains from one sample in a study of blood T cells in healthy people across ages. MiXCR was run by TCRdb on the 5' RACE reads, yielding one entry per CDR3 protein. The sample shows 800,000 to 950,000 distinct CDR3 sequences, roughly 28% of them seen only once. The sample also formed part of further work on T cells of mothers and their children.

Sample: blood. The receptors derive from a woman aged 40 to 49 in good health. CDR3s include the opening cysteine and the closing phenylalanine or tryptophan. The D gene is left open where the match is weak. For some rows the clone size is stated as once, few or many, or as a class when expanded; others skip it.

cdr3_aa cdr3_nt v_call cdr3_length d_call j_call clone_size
CASSQGGGGGPFGEQFF TGTGCCAGCAGCCAAGGAGGGGGCGGGGGGCCTTTCGGGGAGCAGTTCTTC TRBV3-1 17 NA TRBJ2-1 NA
CASRSGGLSETQYF TGTGCCAGCAGGTCGGGGGGGCTTTCAGAGACCCAGTACTTC TRBV28 14 TRBD2 TRBJ2-5 many
CASRSTGPSYEQYF TGTGCCAGCAGGTCGACAGGACCCTCCTACGAGCAGTACTTC TRBV28 14 NA TRBJ2-7 few
CSAGIGEGTYGYTF TGCAGTGCTGGGATAGGCGAGGGGACCTATGGCTACACCTTC TRBV20-1 14 NA TRBJ1-2 NA
CSASTGQVTYEQYF TGCAGTGCTAGCACAGGACAGGTGACCTACGAGCAGTACTTC TRBV20-1 14 TRBD1 TRBJ2-7 many
CASSSGLSQETQYF TGTGCCAGCAGTTCAGGACTGTCCCAAGAGACCCAGTACTTC TRBV6-5 14 NA TRBJ2-5 NA
CASSSSGANSYNEQFF TGTGCCAGCAGCTCCAGCGGAGCTAACTCCTACAATGAGCAGTTCTTC TRBV7-2 16 NA TRBJ2-1 many
CASSWTGTAEAFF TGTGCCAGCAGTTGGACAGGGACCGCTGAAGCTTTCTTT TRBV12-3/TRBV12-4 13 TRBD1 TRBJ1-1 few
CSARPGHGGETQYF TGCAGTGCTAGACCGGGACATGGTGGGGAGACCCAGTACTTC TRBV20-1 14 NA TRBJ2-5 NA
CASSLYGGDEKLFF TGTGCCAGCAGCTTGTATGGGGGGGATGAAAAACTGTTTTTT TRBV5-4 14 NA TRBJ1-4 many
CASSSWVLAGAGEQYF TGTGCCAGCAGCTCCTGGGTACTAGCGGGGGCGGGAGAGCAGTACTTC TRBV7-2 16 TRBD2 TRBJ2-7 many
CSAREPRGAGNTIYF TGCAGTGCTAGAGAACCCAGGGGAGCTGGAAACACCATATATTTT TRBV20-1 15 NA TRBJ1-3 NA
CSAPGGGTYEQYF TGCAGTGCTCCGGGGGGAGGGACCTACGAGCAGTACTTC TRBV20-1 13 TRBD2 TRBJ2-7 many
CASTRDREKTQYF TGTGCCAGCACCCGGGACAGGGAGAAGACCCAGTACTTC TRBV6-6 13 TRBD1 TRBJ2-5 many
CASSYNRGPGKTEAFF TGTGCCAGCAGCTACAACAGGGGTCCAGGGAAAACTGAAGCTTTCTTT TRBV7-2 16 TRBD1 TRBJ1-1 NA
CASSPGTVSTEAFF TGTGCCAGCAGCCCCGGGACAGTGAGCACTGAAGCTTTCTTT TRBV9 14 TRBD1 TRBJ1-1 NA
CASMTAGLADTQYF TGTGCCAGCATGACAGCAGGATTAGCAGATACGCAGTATTTT TRBV6-6 14 NA TRBJ2-3 few
CAWSSSSPGELFF TGTGCCTGGAGTTCCTCAAGTCCCGGGGAGCTGTTTTTT TRBV30 13 NA TRBJ2-2 NA
CASVQGGVDTGELFF TGCGCCAGCGTCCAGGGAGGGGTGGACACCGGGGAGCTGTTTTTT TRBV5-1 15 TRBD2 TRBJ2-2 few
CASSYSLASGGNTGELFF TGTGCCAGCAGTTACTCTCTGGCTAGCGGGGGGAACACCGGGGAGCTGTTTTTT TRBV6-5 18 TRBD2 TRBJ2-2 NA
CASRPPLAGGPQDTQYF TGTGCCAGCAGGCCACCCCTAGCGGGGGGGCCTCAAGATACGCAGTATTTT TRBV2 17 TRBD2 TRBJ2-3 NA
CASSLLAGRVNEQYF TGTGCCAGCAGTTTACTAGCGGGGCGGGTAAACGAGCAGTACTTC TRBV6-6 15 TRBD2 TRBJ2-7 few
CASSLASRAFF TGTGCCAGCAGTTTAGCATCAAGGGCTTTCTTT TRBV12-3/TRBV12-4 11 NA TRBJ1-1 NA
CASSPDMSDDQPQHF TGTGCCAGCAGCCCGGACATGTCTGACGATCAGCCCCAGCATTTT TRBV11-2 15 NA TRBJ1-5 NA
CASSNDGTDTQYF TGCGCCAGCAGCAACGATGGTACAGATACGCAGTATTTT TRBV5-1 13 NA TRBJ2-3 NA
CASSVEGQGTGELFF TGTGCCAGCAGCGTAGAGGGACAGGGGACCGGGGAGCTGTTTTTT TRBV9 15 TRBD1 TRBJ2-2 few
CAGSGDTGLAETIQETQYF TGTGCCGGCAGCGGGGACACTGGACTAGCGGAAACTATCCAAGAGACCCAGTACTTC TRBV6-1 19 TRBD2 TRBJ2-5 NA
CASRWGGPNTEAFF TGTGCCAGTAGGTGGGGAGGGCCGAACACTGAAGCTTTCTTT TRBV19 14 NA TRBJ1-1 NA
CSAVHPSGGGREQFF TGCAGTGCCGTCCACCCTAGCGGGGGGGGGAGAGAGCAGTTCTTC TRBV20-1 15 TRBD2 TRBJ2-1 many
CASSWDSRGETQYF TGTGCCAGCTCATGGGACAGCAGAGGTGAGACCCAGTACTTC TRBV18 14 TRBD1 TRBJ2-5 NA
CAWSWSHLNNEQFF TGTGCCTGGAGTTGGAGCCACCTTAACAATGAGCAGTTCTTC TRBV30 14 NA TRBJ2-1 many
CASSSAPYEQYF TGTGCCAGCAGTTCAGCTCCCTACGAGCAGTACTTC TRBV28 12 NA TRBJ2-7 many
CSARRPGGRNNQPQHF TGCAGTGCTAGACGCCCAGGGGGGAGGAACAATCAGCCCCAGCATTTT TRBV20-1 16 TRBD1 TRBJ1-5 NA
CASSFGGGRTYNEQFF TGTGCCAGCAGCTTTGGCGGGGGGCGTACCTACAATGAGCAGTTCTTC TRBV7-2 16 TRBD2 TRBJ2-1 few
CSLGREQKTQYF TGCAGTTTGGGGCGGGAGCAAAAGACCCAGTACTTC TRBV20-1 12 TRBD2 TRBJ2-5 NA
CASSLLAVSSYNEQFF TGTGCCAGCAGCCTACTAGCGGTGAGCTCCTACAATGAGCAGTTCTTC TRBV7-3 16 TRBD2 TRBJ2-1 many
CASSLGAAGLGSNVLTF TGTGCCAGCAGCTTAGGGGCGGCTGGGCTGGGGTCCAACGTCCTGACTTTC TRBV7-9 17 NA TRBJ2-6 NA
CSARDRRADGLYGSPLHF TGCAGTGCTAGAGATCGAAGGGCCGATGGGCTTTATGGTTCACCCCTCCACTTT TRBV20-1 18 NA TRBJ1-6 few
CSVDSRVGTGGIDTQYF TGCAGCGTTGATAGTCGCGTCGGGACAGGGGGCATAGATACGCAGTATTTT TRBV29-1 17 TRBD1 TRBJ2-3 once